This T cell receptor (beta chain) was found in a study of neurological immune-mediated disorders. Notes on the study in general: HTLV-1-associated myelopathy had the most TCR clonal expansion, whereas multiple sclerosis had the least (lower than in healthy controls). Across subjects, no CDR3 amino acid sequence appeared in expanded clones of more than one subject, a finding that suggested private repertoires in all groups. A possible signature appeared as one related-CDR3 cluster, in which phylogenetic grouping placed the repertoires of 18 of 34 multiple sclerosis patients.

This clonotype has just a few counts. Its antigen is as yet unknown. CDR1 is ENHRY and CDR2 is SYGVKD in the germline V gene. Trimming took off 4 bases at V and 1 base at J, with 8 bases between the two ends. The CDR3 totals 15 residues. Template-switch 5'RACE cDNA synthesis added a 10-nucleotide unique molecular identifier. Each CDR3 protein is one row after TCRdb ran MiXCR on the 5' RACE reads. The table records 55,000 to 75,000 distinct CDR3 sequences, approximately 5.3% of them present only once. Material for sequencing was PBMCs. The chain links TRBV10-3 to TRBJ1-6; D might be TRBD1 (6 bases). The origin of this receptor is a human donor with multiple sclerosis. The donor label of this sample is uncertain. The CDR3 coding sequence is TGTGCCATCAGTGGGGGGGCTTCCTATAATTCACCCCTCCACTTT. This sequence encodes CAISGGASYNSPLHF.